The T cell receptor beta chain under discussion was sequenced for a study of blood T cell repertoires in COVID-19. Study-wide context: Sites in the United States, Italy and Spain provided acute and convalescent COVID-19 samples. T cells, B-cell-depleted T cells, or PBMCs provided the cDNA or gDNA that served as material.

V was pared by 6 bases and J by 6 bases, with 17 bases between. This CDR3 spans 13 amino acids. Germline V gives CDR1 SQVTM, CDR2 ANQGSEA. Study processing details: From reference gene primer amplification, estimates of nucleated cell counts were derived. Here immunoSEQ multiplex PCR was the method, and the copy in TCRdb shows in-frame clones only, minus some. The DNA gave D and trimming, while V, J and clone size come from that table. The sample contains about 320,000 clones, approximately 85% of which appear only once. Material for sequencing was peripheral blood. This chain links TRBV29-1 with TRBJ1-1; tentatively, D is TRBD1 (5 bases). The origin of this receptor is a human donor in a cohort sampled during active COVID-19. The CDR3 loop reads CSVDAGRQSEAFF. In nucleotides, the CDR3 is TGCAGCGTGGATGCGGGACGCCAATCTGAAGCTTTCTTT.